Included here is one TCR beta chain sequence, with context. These data belong to a study of PD-L1 blockade in urothelial cancer. About the study: Atezolizumab 1,200 mg was given intravenously every 3 weeks, starting 2014. As for prior chemotherapy regimens, patients had received 0 to 3. Analyses used blood from 3 weeks (second dose) and 6 weeks after treatment start.

Time point meaning: peripheral blood 6 weeks after treatment start. The templates were synthetic TCR analogs, and they were spiked into each PCR. This table comes from immunoSEQ multiplex PCR, and its TCRdb copy is limited to in-frame clones, with some not included. The table has some 51,000 clones, 88% seen once. This TCR derives from a man in his fifties or sixties with urothelial cancer. The sequencing used PBMCs, collected around atezolizumab (anti-PD-L1) treatment.

The CDR3 is CASSRRSDSNQPQHF. The CDR3 nucleotides read TGTGCCAGCAGCAGGAGGTCGGATAGCAATCAGCCCCAGCATTTT. This chain uses TRBV7-2 with TRBJ1-5; the D is unclear. From germline, CDR1 is SGHTA and CDR2 FQGNSA. Between the trimmed V and J ends, which lost 5 bases and 0 bases, there was a span of 11 bases. This CDR3 comprises 15 residues.